Below are 2 T cell receptor beta chains sequenced from a single sample in a study of T cells in Graves' hyperthyroidism and ophthalmopathy. The source material, RNA transcripts, was used to amplify TCR beta CDR3 regions. HTBI primers were employed in a first-round RT-PCR of the TCR CDR3. Via MiXCR, TCRdb re-called the multiplex PCR reads, giving one row per CDR3 protein. The table records approximately 330,000 distinct CDR3 sequences, roughly 23% of them present only once. What was sequenced was blood. These receptors all come from a woman aged 45 to 65 with Graves' hyperthyroidism.

The CDR3 here is CASRLQGQPGVNYGYTF. Written as DNA, the CDR3 is TGTGCCAGCAGACTACAGGGGCAGCCGGGGGTGAACTATGGCTACACCTTC. The rearrangement links TRBV28 to TRBJ1-2, with TRBD1 identical over 7 bases. With V trimmed by 6 bases and J by 2 bases, 15 bases remained unmatched. The CDR3 contains 17 residues. Germline lookup yields CDR1 MDHEN and CDR2 SYDVKM.

The rearrangement joins TRBV7-3 to TRBJ2-7; D gene unclear. Germline CDR1 is SGHTA and CDR2 is FQGTGA. There are 13 residues in the CDR3. Trimming left V 6 bases short and J 7 bases short, with 16 bases between. CDR3 sequence reads: CASSLGQNSEQYF. The CDR3, as DNA: TGTGCCAGCAGTTTGGGCCAGAACTCGGAGCAGTACTTC.